This record concerns one T cell receptor beta chain sequence. No antigen is known for it. This entry comes from a study of T-cell memory formation after mild COVID-19. Study details: The TCR clusters were mostly specific to one donor.

The CDR3 contains 14 residues. The germline V gene encodes CDR1 DFQATT and CDR2 SNEGSKA (reference sequence). Trimming left V 5 bases short and J 5 bases short, with 18 bases between. One entry per CDR3 protein, called by TCRdb with MiXCR from the 5' RACE reads. The repertoire consists of over 350,000 distinct CDR3 sequences, with 16% occurring once and the leading ten covering under 25%. Points from the study as a whole: Later expanders leaned CD4+, whereas day 15 to 85 contracting clones were balanced CD4/CD8.

This chain uses TRBV20-1 with TRBJ1-1; D is unresolved. This receptor was taken from a man aged 18 to 30 who had mild COVID-19 (a few samples of this study predate the infection). Cell type and time point are not known. The sequenced material came from PBMCs or a T cell subset sorted from them (not recorded which). The CDR3 nucleotides are TGCAGTGCTCCCCCCCCGGGTAGGTGGACTGAAGCTTTCTTT. Protein sequence: CSAPPPGRWTEAFF.